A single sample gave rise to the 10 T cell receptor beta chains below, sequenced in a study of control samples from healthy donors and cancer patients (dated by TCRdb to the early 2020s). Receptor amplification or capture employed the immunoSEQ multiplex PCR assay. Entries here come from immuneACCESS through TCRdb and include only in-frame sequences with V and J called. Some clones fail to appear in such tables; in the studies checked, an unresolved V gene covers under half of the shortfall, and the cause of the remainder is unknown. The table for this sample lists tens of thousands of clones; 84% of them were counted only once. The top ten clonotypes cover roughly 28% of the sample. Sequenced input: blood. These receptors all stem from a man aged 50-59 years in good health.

CDR3 residues: CASSIASSTNEKLFF. The CDR3 DNA sequence: TGTGCCAGTAGTATAGCTTCGTCTACTAATGAAAAACTGTTTTTT. J is TRBJ1-4 and V is TRBV19; unclear D gene. With 1 base removed from V and 2 bases from J, the gap between germline ends came to 8 bases. This CDR3 has 15 amino acids. The germline gives CDR1 LNHDA, CDR2 SQIVND (reference sequence).

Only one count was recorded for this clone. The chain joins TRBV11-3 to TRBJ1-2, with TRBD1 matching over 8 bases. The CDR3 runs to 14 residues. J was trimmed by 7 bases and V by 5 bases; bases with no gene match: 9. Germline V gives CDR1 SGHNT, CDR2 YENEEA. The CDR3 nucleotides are TGTGCCAGCAGCCCGACCCAGGGGGCTGCTGGCTACACCTTC. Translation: CASSPTQGAAGYTF.

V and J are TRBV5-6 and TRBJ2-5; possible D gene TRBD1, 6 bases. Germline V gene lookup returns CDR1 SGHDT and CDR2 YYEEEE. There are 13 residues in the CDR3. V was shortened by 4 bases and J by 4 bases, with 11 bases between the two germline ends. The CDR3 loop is CASSPQGGETQYF. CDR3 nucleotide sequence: TGTGCCAGCAGCCCACAGGGTGGAGAGACCCAGTACTTC.

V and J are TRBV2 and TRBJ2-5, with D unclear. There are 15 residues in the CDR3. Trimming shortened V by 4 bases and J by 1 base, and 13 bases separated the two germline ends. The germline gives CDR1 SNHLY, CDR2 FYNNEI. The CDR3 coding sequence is TGTGCCAGCAGTGCCCCGGGCCGTCCCCAAGAGACCCAGTACTTC. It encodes CASSAPGRPQETQYF.

Written as DNA, the CDR3 is TGCGCCAGCAGCCAAGATAGCGGGAGGGCCGGGGAGCTGTTTTTT. Translated: CASSQDSGRAGELFF. The genes are TRBV4-1 and TRBJ2-2, with 11 positions matching TRBD2. CDR3 length equals 15 residues. Trimming removed 0 bases from V and 6 bases from J; junction bases left unmatched: 0. Germline values: CDR1 MGHRA, CDR2 YSYEKL.

DNA for the CDR3: TGTGCCAGCAGTTACTCGTATAGGTCCAAGACTGAAGCTTTCTTT. It yields the protein CASSYSYRSKTEAFF. The gene calls are TRBV6-5 and TRBJ1-1; D remains unclear. Trimming removed 0 bases at V and 5 bases at J, with 13 bases between. Germline V gene sequence: CDR1 MNHEY, CDR2 SVGAGI. The CDR3 contains 15 residues.

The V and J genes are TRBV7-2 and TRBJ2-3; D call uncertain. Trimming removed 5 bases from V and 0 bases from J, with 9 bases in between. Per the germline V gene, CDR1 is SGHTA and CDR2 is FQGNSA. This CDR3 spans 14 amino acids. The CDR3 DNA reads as TGTGCCAGCAGCACCGGTACTAGCACAGATACGCAGTATTTT. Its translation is CASSTGTSTDTQYF.

As DNA, the CDR3 is TGTGCCAGCAGCCCCGGGCCCGACGGCTACACCTTC. Translation gives CASSPGPDGYTF. This chain connects TRBV11-2 to TRBJ1-2; no clear D. V was shortened by 5 bases and J by 8 bases, with 12 bases between the two germline ends. The CDR3 has 12 residues. Germline V lookup: CDR1 SGHAT, CDR2 FQNNGV.

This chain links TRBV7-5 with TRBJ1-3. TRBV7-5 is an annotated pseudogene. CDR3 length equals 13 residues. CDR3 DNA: TGTGCCAGAAGCTTCCGGTCTGGAAACACCATATATTTT. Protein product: CARSFRSGNTIYF.

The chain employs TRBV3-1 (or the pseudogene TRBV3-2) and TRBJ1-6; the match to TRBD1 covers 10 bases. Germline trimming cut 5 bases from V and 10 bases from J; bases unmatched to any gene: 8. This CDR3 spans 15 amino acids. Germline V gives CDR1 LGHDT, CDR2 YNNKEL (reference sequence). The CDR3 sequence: CASSSSGTGVSPLHF. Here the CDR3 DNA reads TGTGCCAGCAGCTCGTCCGGGACAGGGGTCTCACCCCTCCACTTT.